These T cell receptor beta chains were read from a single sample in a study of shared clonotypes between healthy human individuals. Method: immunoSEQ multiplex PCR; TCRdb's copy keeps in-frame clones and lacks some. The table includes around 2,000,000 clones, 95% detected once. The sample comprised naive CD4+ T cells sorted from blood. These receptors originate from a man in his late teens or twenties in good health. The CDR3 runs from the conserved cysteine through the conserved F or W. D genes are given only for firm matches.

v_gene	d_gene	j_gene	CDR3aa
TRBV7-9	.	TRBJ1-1	CASRREQGSTEAFF
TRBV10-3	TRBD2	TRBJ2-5	CAIKESGGFQETQYF
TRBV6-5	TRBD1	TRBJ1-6	CASSRTDRGNSPLHF
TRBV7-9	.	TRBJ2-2	CASSPIRETGELFF
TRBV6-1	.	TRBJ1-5	CASTEALNNQPQHF
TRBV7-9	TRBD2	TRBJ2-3	CASSLAGLAEDTQYF
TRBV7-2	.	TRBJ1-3	CASSLEGGTGNTIYF
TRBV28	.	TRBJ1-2	CASTPYGGGWDYGYTF
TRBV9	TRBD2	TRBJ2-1	CASSVYLGGGNNEQFF
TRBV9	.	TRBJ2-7	CASSGSGPSEQYF
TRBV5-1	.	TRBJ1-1	CASSLRTGNTEAFF
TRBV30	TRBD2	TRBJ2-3	CAWSGGGPTDTQYF
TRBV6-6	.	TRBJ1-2	CASSYGGGNYGYTF
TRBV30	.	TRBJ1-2	CAWSVTGQNYGYTF
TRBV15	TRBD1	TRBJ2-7	CATSRDRGQGKTSYEQYF
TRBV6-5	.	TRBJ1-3	CASRGFGRGNTIYF
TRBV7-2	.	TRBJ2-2	CASSLMRVQPNTGELFF
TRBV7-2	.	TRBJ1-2	CASSLGLTEVTNYGYTF
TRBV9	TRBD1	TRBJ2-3	CASSLIGQGGTDTQYF
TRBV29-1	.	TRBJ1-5	CSVVGDPNQPQHF
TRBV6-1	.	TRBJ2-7	CASTPEGFSYEQYF
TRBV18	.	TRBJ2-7	CASSSRGASYEQYF
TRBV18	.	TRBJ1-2	CASSYRAYGYTF
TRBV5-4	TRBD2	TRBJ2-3	CASRWGGSYTDTQYF
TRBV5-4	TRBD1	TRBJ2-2	CASSLQGTNTGELFF
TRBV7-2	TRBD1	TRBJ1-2	CASTLGGQGTYTF
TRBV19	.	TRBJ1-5	CASSGGEVRNPQHF
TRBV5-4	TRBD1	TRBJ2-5	CASSPRGGQGAPGDF
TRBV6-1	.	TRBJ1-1	CASSAAENTEAFF
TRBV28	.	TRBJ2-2	CASTLGGTGELFF
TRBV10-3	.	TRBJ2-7	CAIIPPGRAYEQYF
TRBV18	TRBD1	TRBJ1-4	CASSAGTGGEKLFF
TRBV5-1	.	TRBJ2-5	CASSLSAGFLETQYF
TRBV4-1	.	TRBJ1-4	CASSGNSAPATEKLFF
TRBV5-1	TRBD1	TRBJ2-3	CASSLGQTTDTQYF
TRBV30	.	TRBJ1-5	CAWSVGGGNQPQHF
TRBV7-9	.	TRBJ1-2	CASSLIEGGGNYGYTF